The rows below give T cell receptor beta chains drawn from one sample of a study of cytomegalovirus exposure and HLA in healthy donors. The data were produced by immunoSEQ multiplex PCR, yet TCRdb's version contains in-frame clones alone and is incomplete. The repertoire has around 130,000 clones, 50% to 75% of them found once; the top ten carry more than 6.5%. Sequenced: PBMCs. The source is a woman between 40 and 55 years old in good health and CMV-seropositive. Both conserved end residues are part of each CDR3.

v_call: TRBV28; j_call: TRBJ2-1; cdr3_aa: CASRGIAGLNEQFF
v_call: TRBV29-1; j_call: TRBJ2-1; cdr3_aa: CSVGDGGSNEQFF
v_call: TRBV28; j_call: TRBJ2-7; cdr3_aa: CASHTPGQLYEQYF
v_call: TRBV7-2; j_call: TRBJ1-2; cdr3_aa: CASSLGTGDAFYGYTF
v_call: TRBV29-1; j_call: TRBJ1-4; cdr3_aa: CSVEMRVSGNEKLFF
v_call: TRBV7-2; j_call: TRBJ2-7; cdr3_aa: CASSAGPQTFYEQYF
v_call: TRBV28; j_call: TRBJ1-5; cdr3_aa: CASSFGGRSDSNQPRHF
v_call: TRBV7-2; j_call: TRBJ2-3; cdr3_aa: CASSIVASPQDTQYF
v_call: TRBV11-2; j_call: TRBJ1-5; cdr3_aa: CASSLGAGNQPQHF
v_call: TRBV20-1; j_call: TRBJ2-7; cdr3_aa: CSAKTAVEQYF
v_call: TRBV7-8; j_call: TRBJ1-4; cdr3_aa: CASSPLDRGYEKLFF
v_call: TRBV11-2; j_call: TRBJ2-7; cdr3_aa: CASSLTGGVYEQYF
v_call: TRBV5-1; j_call: TRBJ2-1; cdr3_aa: CASSTHLGLADYNEQFF
v_call: TRBV7-6; j_call: TRBJ2-2; cdr3_aa: CASSAAANTGELFF
v_call: TRBV7-2; j_call: TRBJ1-2; cdr3_aa: CASSPRGDYGYTF
v_call: TRBV5-1; j_call: TRBJ2-3; cdr3_aa: CASSLTLARVVGDTQYF
v_call: TRBV7-2; j_call: TRBJ2-5; cdr3_aa: CASSYQGAQETQYF
v_call: TRBV30; j_call: TRBJ2-2; cdr3_aa: CAWSEGVNTGELFF
v_call: TRBV28; j_call: TRBJ2-3; cdr3_aa: CASSLQGTDTQYF
v_call: TRBV13; j_call: TRBJ2-5; cdr3_aa: CASSLGRGREQYF
v_call: TRBV9; j_call: TRBJ2-3; cdr3_aa: CASSAGLAGSTDTQYF
v_call: TRBV6-1; j_call: TRBJ1-1; cdr3_aa: CASSDRMNTEAFF
v_call: TRBV6-5; j_call: TRBJ2-2; cdr3_aa: CASSYTGGGGELFF
v_call: TRBV7-9; j_call: TRBJ2-7; cdr3_aa: CASSLIGGEQYF
v_call: TRBV7-6; j_call: TRBJ1-5; cdr3_aa: CASSLTGGGGTGNQPQHF
v_call: TRBV5-1; j_call: TRBJ2-3; cdr3_aa: CASSLEGLAGGPGTDTQYF
v_call: TRBV6-5; j_call: TRBJ2-5; cdr3_aa: CASSYSGGATQYF
v_call: TRBV7-6; j_call: TRBJ2-1; cdr3_aa: CASSLASGGANEQFF
v_call: TRBV6-5; j_call: TRBJ1-1; cdr3_aa: CASSYGTENTEAFF
v_call: TRBV2; j_call: TRBJ2-7; cdr3_aa: CASSDPERYEQYF
v_call: TRBV28; j_call: TRBJ1-2; cdr3_aa: CASSQPPGQGWDYGYTF
v_call: TRBV30; j_call: TRBJ2-3; cdr3_aa: CAWSHGGALGDTQYF
v_call: TRBV5-1; j_call: TRBJ2-1; cdr3_aa: CASSFGLAGDEQFF
v_call: TRBV30; j_call: TRBJ1-3; cdr3_aa: CAWSVDRGNTIYF
v_call: TRBV10-3; j_call: TRBJ2-5; cdr3_aa: CAISPGLAGGPGETQYF
v_call: TRBV27; j_call: TRBJ1-1; cdr3_aa: CASSPRGRGTEAFF
v_call: TRBV19; j_call: TRBJ2-5; cdr3_aa: CASSPGEVRETQYF